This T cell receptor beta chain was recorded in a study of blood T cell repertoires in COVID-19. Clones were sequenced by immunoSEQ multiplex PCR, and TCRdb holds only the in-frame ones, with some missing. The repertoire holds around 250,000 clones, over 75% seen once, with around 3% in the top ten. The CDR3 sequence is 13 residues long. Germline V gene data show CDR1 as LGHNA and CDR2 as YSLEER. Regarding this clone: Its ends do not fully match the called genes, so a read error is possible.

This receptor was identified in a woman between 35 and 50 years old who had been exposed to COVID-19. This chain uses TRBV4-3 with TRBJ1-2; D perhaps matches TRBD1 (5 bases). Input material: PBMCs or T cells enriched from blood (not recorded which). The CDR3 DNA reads TGCGCCAGCAGCCAAGTGGGGACTGGACACAGACTTTTC. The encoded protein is CASSQVGTGHRLF.